These T cell receptor beta chains were read from a single sample in a study of identifying expanded T cells in peripheral blood. Clones were sequenced by immunoSEQ multiplex PCR, and TCRdb holds only the in-frame ones, with some missing. The sample has 100,000 to 150,000 clones; roughly 84% are singletons. The specimen sequenced was blood. The receptors stem from a person aged 18 to 69 in good health. Both conserved end residues are part of each CDR3. D genes are given only for firm matches. Expanded clones are given a class, and other clones once, few, many or no size at all.

CDR3 protein: CASSPTRWGANEKLFF
CDR3 DNA: TGCGCCAGCAGCCCTACCCGATGGGGGGCTAATGAAAAACTGTTTTTT
clone size: NA
D gene: NA
J gene: TRBJ1-4
V gene: TRBV4-1
CDR3 length: 16

CDR3 protein: CASSPRRGSTDTQYF
CDR3 DNA: TGTGCCAGCAGTCCCCGGCGCGGATCCACAGATACGCAGTATTTT
clone size: NA
D gene: NA
J gene: TRBJ2-3
V gene: TRBV2
CDR3 length: 15

CDR3 protein: CASKLGSQETQYF
CDR3 DNA: TGCGCCAGCAAGTTAGGCAGCCAAGAGACCCAGTACTTC
clone size: NA
D gene: NA
J gene: TRBJ2-5
V gene: TRBV5-1
CDR3 length: 13

CDR3 protein: CASSEEGRGIQPQHF
CDR3 DNA: TGTGCCAGCAGTGAAGAGGGGCGCGGTATTCAGCCCCAGCATTTT
clone size: NA
D gene: NA
J gene: TRBJ1-5
V gene: TRBV2
CDR3 length: 15

CDR3 protein: CASSDGQGGYQPQHF
CDR3 DNA: TGTGCCAGCAGTGATGGACAGGGGGGTTACCAGCCCCAGCATTTT
clone size: NA
D gene: TRBD1
J gene: TRBJ1-5
V gene: TRBV2
CDR3 length: 15

CDR3 protein: CASSDRASYNSPLHF
CDR3 DNA: TGCGCCAGCAGTGACAGGGCCTCCTATAATTCACCCCTCCACTTT
clone size: once
D gene: NA
J gene: TRBJ1-6
V gene: TRBV10-2
CDR3 length: 15

CDR3 protein: CASSPASMSYQETQYF
CDR3 DNA: TGTGCCAGCAGCCCAGCCTCCATGTCGTACCAAGAGACCCAGTACTTC
clone size: few
D gene: NA
J gene: TRBJ2-5
V gene: TRBV14
CDR3 length: 16

CDR3 protein: CASSPSDTEAFF
CDR3 DNA: TGTGCCAGCAGTCCTTCGGACACTGAAGCTTTCTTT
clone size: NA
D gene: NA
J gene: TRBJ1-1
V gene: TRBV6-6
CDR3 length: 12

CDR3 protein: CASSRDTGASSYEQYF
CDR3 DNA: TGCGCCAGCAGCCGCGATACAGGGGCCAGCTCCTACGAGCAGTACTTC
clone size: NA
D gene: TRBD1
J gene: TRBJ2-7
V gene: TRBV4-3
CDR3 length: 16

CDR3 protein: CASSLDARSYEQYF
CDR3 DNA: TGTGCCAGCAGCCTTGACGCGCGTTCCTACGAGCAGTACTTC
clone size: NA
D gene: NA
J gene: TRBJ2-7
V gene: TRBV7-2
CDR3 length: 14

CDR3 protein: CASSPSQEGGGEGGYTF
CDR3 DNA: TGTGCCAGCTCACCCTCCCAAGAGGGAGGGGGCGAGGGAGGCTACACCTTC
clone size: NA
D gene: TRBD1
J gene: TRBJ1-2
V gene: TRBV18
CDR3 length: 17